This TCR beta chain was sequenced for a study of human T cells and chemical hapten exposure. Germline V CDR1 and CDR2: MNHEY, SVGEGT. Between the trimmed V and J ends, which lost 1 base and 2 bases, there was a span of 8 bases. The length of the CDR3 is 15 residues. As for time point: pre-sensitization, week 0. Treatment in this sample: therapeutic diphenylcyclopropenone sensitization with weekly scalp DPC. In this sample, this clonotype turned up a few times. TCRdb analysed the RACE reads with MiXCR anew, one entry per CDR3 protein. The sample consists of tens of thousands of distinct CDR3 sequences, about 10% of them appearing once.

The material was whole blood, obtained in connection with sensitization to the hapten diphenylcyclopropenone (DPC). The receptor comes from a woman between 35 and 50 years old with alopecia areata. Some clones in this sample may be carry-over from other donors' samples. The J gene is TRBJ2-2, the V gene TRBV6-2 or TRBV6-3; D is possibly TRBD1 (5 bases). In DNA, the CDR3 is TGTGCCAGCAGTTACTTGACAGCTAACACCGGGGAGCTGTTTTTT. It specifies CASSYLTANTGELFF.